The rows below give T cell receptor beta chains drawn from one sample of a study of blood T cells in healthy people across ages. Each CDR3 protein is one row after TCRdb ran MiXCR on the 5' RACE reads. This sample yields 580,000 or so distinct CDR3 sequences, of which roughly 43% are seen a single time; approximately 25% belongs to the top ten. The sequenced sample was blood. The source of these receptors is an elderly man in good health. CDR3s include the opening cysteine and the closing phenylalanine or tryptophan. A D gene is named only where the DNA matches it firmly. Size values are once, few and many counts, or a class for expanded clones, and some rows have none.

size	J	D	V	CDR3	DNA
few	TRBJ1-2	TRBD1	TRBV5-1	CASSSPDRAANYGYTF	TGCGCCAGCAGCTCCCCCGACAGGGCCGCTAACTATGGCTACACCTTC
.	TRBJ2-7	TRBD2	TRBV28	CASSFGGRAAYEQYF	TGTGCCAGCAGTTTCGGCGGGAGAGCGGCGTACGAGCAGTACTTC
.	TRBJ2-7	.	TRBV20-1	CSARDLVTYEQYF	TGCAGTGCAAGGGACCTAGTAACCTACGAGCAGTACTTC
.	TRBJ2-7	.	TRBV5-1	CASSSLLADYEQYF	TGCGCCAGCAGCAGCCTACTAGCTGACTACGAGCAGTACTTC
.	TRBJ2-5	TRBD1	TRBV2	CASTDRGVQETQYF	TGTGCCAGCACTGACAGGGGAGTCCAAGAGACCCAGTACTTC
.	TRBJ2-1	.	TRBV20-1	CSARDRLRYNEQFF	TGCAGTGCTAGAGACCGGCTTCGCTACAATGAGCAGTTCTTC
.	TRBJ1-2	TRBD1	TRBV5-1	CASSTDRVVGYTF	TGCGCCAGCAGCACTGACAGGGTTGTCGGCTACACCTTC
.	TRBJ1-4	.	TRBV29-1	CSALWGRNEKLFF	TGCAGCGCCCTGTGGGGGCGTAATGAAAAACTGTTTTTT
.	TRBJ2-1	.	TRBV5-1	CASSFRAEDFGNTYNEQFF	TGCGCCAGCAGCTTTAGGGCCGAGGACTTCGGGAACACCTACAATGAGCAGTTCTTC
.	TRBJ2-1	.	TRBV6-5	CASSTGGLSSYNEQFF	TGTGCCAGCAGTACGGGGGGCCTTAGCTCCTACAATGAGCAGTTCTTC
.	TRBJ2-7	.	TRBV10-3	CAISYGGPQRGEQYF	TGTGCCATCAGTTATGGGGGGCCCCAAAGGGGCGAGCAGTACTTC
once	TRBJ2-7	TRBD2	TRBV29-1	CSVSSPGGTYEQYF	TGCAGCGTTAGCTCACCGGGGGGGACCTACGAGCAGTACTTC
.	TRBJ2-1	.	TRBV9	CASSVGGRGTTDKQFF	TGTGCCAGCAGCGTAGGAGGCCGGGGTACAACCGATAAGCAGTTCTTC
few	TRBJ2-7	.	TRBV5-1	CASSFGGANSYEQYF	TGCGCCAGCAGCTTTGGAGGGGCTAACTCCTACGAGCAGTACTTC
few	TRBJ1-6	TRBD1	TRBV3-1	CASSQDWDRSNSPLHF	TGTGCCAGCAGCCAAGATTGGGACAGGAGTAATTCACCCCTCCACTTT
.	TRBJ2-7	.	TRBV11-1	CASSGRTVSSYEQYF	TGTGCCAGCAGCGGTCGGACAGTTAGCTCCTACGAGCAGTACTTC
.	TRBJ2-5	.	TRBV15	CATSRDPRREVTQYF	TGTGCCACCAGCAGAGATCCAAGGAGGGAAGTGACCCAGTACTTC
many	TRBJ2-4	.	TRBV4-2	CASSQAGVSGKNIQYF	TGTGCCAGCAGCCAAGCGGGGGTTAGTGGCAAAAACATTCAGTACTTC
once	TRBJ2-3	TRBD1	TRBV7-3	CASSLNGQGADTQYF	TGTGCCAGCAGCTTAAATGGACAGGGGGCAGATACGCAGTATTTT
.	TRBJ2-1	.	TRBV12-3/TRBV12-4	CASSLLTGTHEQFF	TGTGCCAGCAGTCTACTTACCGGGACCCATGAGCAGTTCTTC
.	TRBJ2-2	TRBD1	TRBV12-5	CASGLTPGQGELFF	TGTGCTAGTGGTTTGACCCCGGGACAGGGAGAGCTGTTTTTC
few	TRBJ1-2	.	TRBV7-3	CASSGGFGYGYTF	TGTGCCAGCAGCGGGGGGTTTGGCTATGGCTACACCTTC
.	TRBJ2-7	TRBD1	TRBV7-2	CASSLQGVPGEQYF	TGTGCCAGCAGCTTGCAGGGGGTTCCTGGCGAGCAGTACTTC
.	TRBJ2-7	TRBD1	TRBV5-1	CASSRRQGPYEQYF	TGCGCCAGCAGTCGTCGACAGGGACCGTACGAGCAGTACTTC
.	TRBJ2-3	.	TRBV27	CASSLYRASGDTSTDTQYF	TGTGCCAGCAGTTTATACAGGGCTAGCGGTGATACTAGCACAGATACGCAGTATTTT
many	TRBJ2-7	TRBD1	TRBV7-2	CASSFRDSSDEQYF	TGTGCCAGCAGCTTCCGGGACAGCTCTGACGAGCAGTACTTC
few	TRBJ2-7	TRBD2	TRBV5-1	CASSLALAGGYEQYF	TGCGCCAGCAGCTTAGCGCTAGCGGGGGGCTACGAGCAGTACTTC
.	TRBJ1-1	.	TRBV7-9	CASSLGQGLVLGEAFF	TGTGCCAGCAGCCTGGGTCAGGGGCTTGTACTTGGTGAAGCTTTCTTT
few	TRBJ1-1	.	TRBV7-9	CASSLVGDRRAFF	TGTGCCAGCAGCTTAGTAGGCGACCGTCGAGCTTTCTTT
.	TRBJ1-1	.	TRBV2	CASSGQVNTEAFF	TGTGCCAGCAGTGGCCAGGTTAACACTGAAGCTTTCTTT
few	TRBJ2-1	TRBD2	TRBV7-3	CASSLNPSGRGGNEQFF	TGTGCCAGCAGCTTAAATCCTAGCGGGAGGGGAGGCAATGAGCAGTTCTTC
.	TRBJ2-3	TRBD2	TRBV9	CASSGLAGEGTDTQYF	TGTGCCAGCAGCGGTCTAGCGGGGGAGGGCACAGATACGCAGTATTTT
.	TRBJ2-3	.	TRBV5-1	CASSASDTQYF	TGCGCCAGCAGCGCGTCAGATACGCAGTATTTT
.	TRBJ2-4	.	TRBV2	CASRTETLAKNIQYF	TGTGCCAGCAGAACGGAGACTCTAGCCAAAAACATTCAGTACTTC
.	TRBJ1-5	TRBD1	TRBV20-1	CSAREIRTGGYEPQHF	TGCAGTGCTAGAGAAATCAGGACAGGGGGCTATGAGCCCCAGCATTTT
.	TRBJ2-3	TRBD2	TRBV12-5	CASAPSRLAPDTQYF	TGTGCTAGTGCCCCCTCCCGACTAGCTCCAGATACGCAGTATTTT
once	TRBJ1-5	.	TRBV3-1	CASGQTANQPQHF	TGTGCCAGCGGCCAAACGGCAAATCAGCCCCAGCATTTT
many	TRBJ2-7	.	TRBV6-5	CASSFKGDEQYF	TGTGCCAGCAGTTTTAAGGGGGACGAGCAGTACTTC
.	TRBJ2-1	.	TRBV3-1	CASSQTGREQFF	TGTGCCAGCAGCCAAACGGGCCGGGAGCAGTTCTTC
many	TRBJ1-4	TRBD1	TRBV6-6	CASSYNQGAGTNEKLFF	TGTGCCAGCAGTTACAACCAGGGGGCTGGAACTAATGAAAAACTGTTTTTT
.	TRBJ1-2	.	TRBV20-1	CSASTGLYGYTF	TGCAGTGCTAGTACAGGGCTCTATGGCTACACCTTC
few	TRBJ2-6	.	TRBV7-2	CASSLGRGRGTNVLTF	TGTGCCAGCAGCTTAGGGCGAGGCCGTGGGACCAACGTCCTGACTTTC
few	TRBJ2-7	TRBD1	TRBV6-1	CASSENLGTGFSEQYF	TGTGCCAGCAGTGAAAACCTCGGGACAGGGTTCTCCGAGCAGTACTTC
.	TRBJ2-5	TRBD1	TRBV3-1	CASSRIGQGAKETQYF	TGTGCCAGCAGCCGAATAGGACAGGGGGCAAAGGAGACCCAGTACTTC
.	TRBJ2-3	TRBD1	TRBV6-5	CASSYEAGTGGAYTQYF	TGTGCCAGCAGTTACGAAGCCGGGACAGGGGGCGCGTATACGCAGTATTTT
.	TRBJ2-7	.	TRBV5-4	CASSLVSLASQEAQYF	TGTGCCAGCAGCTTGGTGTCTCTAGCGTCTCAAGAGGCCCAGTACTTC
.	TRBJ2-1	.	TRBV28	CASSFGGAYNEQFF	TGTGCCAGCAGTTTTGGAGGGGCTTACAATGAGCAGTTCTTC
.	TRBJ2-5	TRBD2	TRBV20-1	CSVPGALAGGPDEQYF	TGCAGTGTGCCGGGGGCCCTAGCGGGAGGGCCGGATGAGCAGTACTTC
.	TRBJ2-7	.	TRBV5-5	CASSPAGGETYEQYF	TGTGCCAGCAGCCCGGCCGGGGGCGAAACCTACGAGCAGTACTTC
.	TRBJ1-1	.	TRBV6-5	CASSYTMSTEAFF	TGTGCCAGCAGTTACACGATGAGCACTGAAGCTTTCTTT
.	TRBJ2-1	TRBD1	TRBV6-1	CASSPSPSSGGYNEQFF	TGTGCCAGCAGCCCCAGCCCATCCTCAGGGGGATACAATGAGCAGTTCTTC